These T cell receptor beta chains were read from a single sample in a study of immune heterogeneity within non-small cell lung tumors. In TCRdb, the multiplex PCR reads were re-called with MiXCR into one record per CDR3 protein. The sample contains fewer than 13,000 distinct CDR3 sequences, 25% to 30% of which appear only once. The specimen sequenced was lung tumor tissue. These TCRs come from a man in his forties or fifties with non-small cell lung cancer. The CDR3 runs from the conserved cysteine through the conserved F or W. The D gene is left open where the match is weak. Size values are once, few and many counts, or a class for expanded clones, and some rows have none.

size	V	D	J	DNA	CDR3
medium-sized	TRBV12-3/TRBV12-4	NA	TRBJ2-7	TGTGCCAGCAGTTTAGGTAACTACGAGCAGTACTTC	CASSLGNYEQYF
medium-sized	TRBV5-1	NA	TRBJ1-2	TGCGCCAGCAGTCCTCCAGCCACTAACTATGGCTACACCTTC	CASSPPATNYGYTF
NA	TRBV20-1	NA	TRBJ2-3	TGCAGTGCTAGACCACCCTCAGGGAGAGATACGCAGTATTTT	CSARPPSGRDTQYF
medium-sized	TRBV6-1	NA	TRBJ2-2	TGTGCCAGCAGTTGGGGGGAAGGTTCAAACACCGGGGAGCTGTTTTTT	CASSWGEGSNTGELFF
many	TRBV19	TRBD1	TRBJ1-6	TGTGCCAGTAGTAAACAGGGGACAACCCTCCACTTT	CASSKQGTTLHF
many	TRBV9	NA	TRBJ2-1	TGTGCCAGCAACGGGGCTAACCACAATGAGCAGTTCTTC	CASNGANHNEQFF
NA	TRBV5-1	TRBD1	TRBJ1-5	TGCGCCAGCAGCCCCGGGACAGGGGGGTTTCAGCCCCAGCATTTT	CASSPGTGGFQPQHF
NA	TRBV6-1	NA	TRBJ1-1	TGTGCCAGCAGGACGGTGGGTCAGAACACTGAAGCTTTCTTT	CASRTVGQNTEAFF
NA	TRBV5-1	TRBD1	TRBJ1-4	TGCGCCAGCAGCGCGACAGGGACTGCAACTAATGAAAAACTGTTTTTT	CASSATGTATNEKLFF
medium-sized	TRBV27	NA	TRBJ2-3	TGTGCCAGCAGTCCCTTGGGACTGACTAGCACAGATACGCAGTATTTT	CASSPLGLTSTDTQYF
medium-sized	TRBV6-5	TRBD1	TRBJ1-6	TGTGCCAGCAGTTACTCGACAGGGGACAATTCACCCCTCCACTTT	CASSYSTGDNSPLHF
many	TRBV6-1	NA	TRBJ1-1	TGTGCCAGCAGGGGGACGGCGAACACTGAAGCTTTCTTT	CASRGTANTEAFF
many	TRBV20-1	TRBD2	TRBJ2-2	TGCAGTGCTAGACCTCGACTAGCGGATGCCACCGGGGAGCTGTTTTTT	CSARPRLADATGELFF
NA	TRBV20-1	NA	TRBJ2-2	TGCAGTGCTAGAGATCGGAGGCAGGGGAAGGACACCGGGGAGCTGCTTTTT	CSARDRRQGKDTGELLF
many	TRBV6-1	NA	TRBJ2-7	TGTGCCAGCAGCTCGCGGGGGCTAAACTACGAGCAGTACTTC	CASSSRGLNYEQYF
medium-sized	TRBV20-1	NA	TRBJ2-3	TGCAGTGCTAGTCCTAGCACAGATACGCAGTATTTT	CSASPSTDTQYF
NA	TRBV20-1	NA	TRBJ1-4	TGCAGTGCAAGAGGCATGGTACAGGGAACTAATGAAAAACTGTTTTTT	CSARGMVQGTNEKLFF
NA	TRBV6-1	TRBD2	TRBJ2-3	TGTTCCAGCAGTGAAGAGAGCGGGGGCGGTAAAACAGATACGCAGTATTTT	CSSSEESGGGKTDTQYF
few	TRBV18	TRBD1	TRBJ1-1	TGTGCCAGCTCACCAAACAGGGGCGACACTGAAGCTTTCTTT	CASSPNRGDTEAFF
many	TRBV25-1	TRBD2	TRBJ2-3	TGTGCCAGCAGCGAGGGATCGGCGGGAGGGCCGCGCGGTACGCAGTATTTT	CASSEGSAGGPRGTQYF
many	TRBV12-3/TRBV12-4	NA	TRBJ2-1	TGTGCCAGCAGACCGACAGGGACTTACAATGAGCAGTTCTTC	CASRPTGTYNEQFF
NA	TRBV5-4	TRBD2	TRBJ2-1	TGTGCCAGCAGTTTTCCGGGACTAGCGGGATCTGAGCAGTTCTTC	CASSFPGLAGSEQFF
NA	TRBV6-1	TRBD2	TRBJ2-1	TGTGCCAGCAGTGGGGGTCAGGGACTAGCGGACCTTGGGGGCTTCTACAATGAGCAGTTCTTC	CASSGGQGLADLGGFYNEQFF
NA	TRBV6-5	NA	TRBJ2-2	TGTGCCAGCAGTTACTACAGGAACACCGGGGAGCTGTTTTTT	CASSYYRNTGELFF